Each of the 27 T cell receptor beta chains below was sequenced from the same sample in a study of a mutant IDH1 vaccine in newly diagnosed glioma. No antigen has been assigned to these receptors. Time point in this sample: week 35, safety follow-up. Vaccine doses each comprised 300 ug of mutant IDH1 20-mer peptide, with topical imiquimod. This table comes from immunoSEQ multiplex PCR, and its TCRdb copy is limited to in-frame clones, with some not included. The sample has about 48,000 clones, 70% to 85% seen once; the top ten hold approximately 6.8%. The sample was PBMCs, taken from a glioma patient whose treatment included an IDH1 peptide vaccine. These receptors originate from a man aged 35 to 55 with glioma.

The chain uses TRBV29-1 and TRBJ2-5, with D possibly being TRBD2 (5 bases). Trimming took 5 bases from V and 4 from J, leaving 20 bases between them. Looked up from germline, CDR1 is SQVTM and CDR2 is ANQGSEA. The CDR3 covers 15 residues. The CDR3 loop is CSVRGPGYHGETQYF. CDR3 in DNA: TGCAGCGTTCGGGGTCCAGGCTATCATGGAGAGACCCAGTACTTC. The entire variable domain, with the rest obtained from reference TRBV29-1 and TRBJ2-5, is as follows: SAVISQKPSRDICQRGTSLTIQCQVDSQVTMMFWYRQQPGQSLTLIATANQGSEATYESGFVIDKFPISRPNLTFSTLTVSNMSPEDSSIYLCSVRGPGYHGETQYFGPGTRLLVL.

The chain couples TRBV2 to TRBJ1-1; D is perhaps TRBD1 (5 bases). This CDR3 spans 15 amino acids. V lost 4 bases, J lost 6 bases, and 18 bases lay in between. Looked up from germline, CDR1 is SNHLY and CDR2 is FYNNEI. In nucleotides, the CDR3 is TGTGCCAGCAGTGGAGATTGGCAGGGCAGCGCTGAAGCTTTCTTT. It codes for CASSGDWQGSAEAFF.

The chain uses TRBV5-1 and TRBJ2-7; D is uncertain. CDR1 and CDR2 from the germline V gene are SGHRS and YFSETQ. The CDR3 consists of 14 residues. V lost 2 bases to trimming and J lost 0 bases, with 9 bases between them. CDR3 residues: CASSFSGSSYEQYF. CDR3 sequence (DNA): TGCGCCAGCAGCTTCTCCGGCAGCTCCTACGAGCAGTACTTC.

This clone has just a few counts. This chain links TRBV29-1 with TRBJ1-1, with D unclear. Germline V CDR1 and CDR2: SQVTM, ANQGSEA. This CDR3 has 12 residues. Trimming shortened V by 4 bases and J by 1 base, and 7 bases separated the two germline ends. This chain's CDR3 is CSVAHGNTEAFF. The CDR3 DNA is TGCAGCGTTGCCCATGGGAACACTGAAGCTTTCTTT.

J is TRBJ2-5 and V is TRBV11-1, with D possibly called TRBD1 or TRBD2 (6 bases each). The CDR3 spans 13 residues. Germline V CDR1 and CDR2: SGHAT, FQDESV (reference sequence). V was shortened by 3 bases and J by 4 bases, with 9 bases between the two germline ends. CDR3 region: CASSFPGAETQYF. The CDR3 nucleotides are TGTGCCAGCAGCTTCCCGGGGGCAGAGACCCAGTACTTC.

The chain joins TRBV6-5 to TRBJ2-7; no firm D call. V lost 6 bases to trimming and J lost 6 bases, with 18 bases between them. Germline values: CDR1 MNHEY, CDR2 SVGAGI. The CDR3 runs 14 residues. For the CDR3, the DNA is TGTGCCAGCAGCGACTTCTTTGGTCGCGGCGAGCAGTACTTC. This translates into CASSDFFGRGEQYF.

V usage is TRBV18 and J usage is TRBJ2-3; TRBD2 agrees at 7 bases. This CDR3 is 14 amino acids long. Germline CDR1 and CDR2: KGHSH and LQKENI. Germline trimming cut 3 bases from V and 7 bases from J; bases unmatched to any gene: 7. CDR3 region: CASSPWLAENTQYF. CDR3 in DNA: TGTGCCAGCTCACCTTGGCTAGCGGAAAATACGCAGTATTTT.

The J gene is TRBJ1-3, the V gene TRBV6-6; D is unresolved. V lost 4 bases and J lost 6, with 13 bases in between. Looked up from germline, CDR1 is MNHNY and CDR2 is SVGAGI (reference sequence). The CDR3 spans 14 residues. The CDR3 is CASSLSTYENTIYF. The CDR3 nucleotides are TGTGCCAGCAGTTTATCGACATATGAAAACACCATATATTTT.

The chain carries TRBV20-1 and TRBJ1-1, with D unclear. V was cut by 3 bases and J by 3 bases, with 5 bases left in between. This CDR3 has 11 amino acids. The V gene's germline CDR1 is DFQATT and CDR2 SNEGSKA (reference sequence). CDR3 bases: TGCAGTGCTAGGGACTACACTGAAGCTTTCTTT. It encodes CSARDYTEAFF.

This clone was counted only a few times. This sequence joins TRBV7-2 and TRBJ2-5, with D possibly matching TRBD2 (6 bases). This CDR3 has 13 residues. Trimming left V 4 bases short and J 6 bases short, with 12 bases between. Germline lookup yields CDR1 SGHTA and CDR2 FQGNSA. CDR3 sequence reads: CASSSDYQKTQYF. The CDR3 DNA sequence: TGTGCCAGCAGCTCGGACTACCAGAAGACCCAGTACTTC.

In this sample, this clone turned up once. The CDR3 reads CASRIQGSQDSPLHF. The CDR3 DNA reads as TGTGCCAGCAGGATACAGGGAAGTCAGGATTCACCCCTCCACTTT. The chain couples TRBV6-1 to TRBJ1-6; D is perhaps TRBD1 (6 bases). The CDR3 is made up of 15 amino acids. Germline V gene data show CDR1 as MNHNS and CDR2 as SASEGT. Trimming stripped 6 bases from V and 8 bases from J, with 17 bases between.

Only a few counts were recorded for this clone. This chain connects TRBV10-3 to TRBJ1-1, with a tentative D call TRBD1 (6 bases). V was shortened by 6 bases and J by 7 bases, with 18 bases between the two germline ends. The germline gives CDR1 ENHRY, CDR2 SYGVKD. CDR3 length: 14 amino acids. The CDR3 spells CAIRGTGLTGEAFF. CDR3 sequence (DNA): TGTGCCATCAGGGGAACAGGGCTTACGGGTGAAGCTTTCTTT.

This clone is labeled as medium-sized. The J gene is TRBJ1-1, the V gene TRBV29-1; D possibly corresponds to TRBD1 (6 bases). With 6 bases removed from V and 6 bases from J, the gap between germline ends came to 14 bases. The CDR3 consists of 12 residues. From germline, CDR1 is SQVTM and CDR2 ANQGSEA. The CDR3 region has the DNA TGCAGCGTCCAACGGGACAAACCTGAAGCTTTCTTT. Its protein product is CSVQRDKPEAFF.

The rearrangement uses TRBV5-6 and TRBJ2-3, with D unclear. The length of the CDR3 is 15 residues. CDR1 is SGHDT and CDR2 is YYEEEE in the germline V gene. Trimming stripped 0 bases from V and 2 bases from J, with 10 bases between. Written as DNA, the CDR3 is TGTGCCAGCAGCTTGGCTGGGTTTAACACAGATACGCAGTATTTT. Translation gives CASSLAGFNTDTQYF.

This clone was detected a few times. The chain links TRBV6-1 to TRBJ1-2; D possibly corresponds to TRBD1 (6 bases). The V gene's germline CDR1 is MNHNS and CDR2 SASEGT. The V gene lost 6 bases and the J gene lost 3 bases, with 14 bases spanning the gap. The CDR3 runs to 14 residues. As DNA, the CDR3 is TGTGCCAGCAGGGCGGACAGCCTGGACTATGGCTACACCTTC. This codes for CASRADSLDYGYTF.

The chain carries TRBV6-4 and TRBJ2-1; TRBD2 agrees at 9 bases. The CDR3 is 15 residues long. The germline V gene encodes CDR1 MRHNA and CDR2 SNTAGT. With V trimmed by 2 bases and J by 8 bases, 7 bases remained unmatched. CDR3 nucleotide sequence: TGTGCCAGCAGTGACGGCGGGGGGGAGATGGATGAGCAGTTCTTC. This translates into CASSDGGGEMDEQFF.

The V gene is TRBV6-5, the J gene TRBJ1-2; D is ambiguous. Germline-derived CDR1 and CDR2 are MNHEY and SVGAGI. The V gene lost 0 bases and the J gene lost 1 base, with 3 bases spanning the gap. The CDR3 has 13 amino acids. The CDR3: CASSYSRNYGYTF. CDR3 sequence (DNA): TGTGCCAGCAGTTACTCACGTAACTATGGCTACACCTTC.

This clone showed up just once. The V call is TRBV27, the J call TRBJ2-7; TRBD1 aligns across 7 bases. Trimming removed 10 bases from V and 2 bases from J; junction bases left unmatched: 11. In germline, CDR1 is MNHEY, CDR2 SMNVEV (reference sequence). The CDR3 is 14 residues long. CDR3 DNA sequence: TGTGCCACATCCGGGCAGGGGGTCCCCTACGAGCAGTACTTC. Residues: CATSGQGVPYEQYF.

V gene TRBV6-1 combines with J gene TRBJ2-7; 8 bases map to TRBD2. Trimming at V came to 2 bases and at J to 6 bases, leaving 6 bases not matched to a gene. Germline CDR1 MNHNS, CDR2 SASEGT. The CDR3 is 14 amino acids. The CDR3 loop reads CASSEHRGGLEQYF. CDR3 sequence (DNA): TGTGCCAGCAGTGAACACCGGGGGGGTCTCGAGCAGTACTTC.

This clone occurred a few times. The chain has TRBV2 and TRBJ1-3; D call uncertain. The germline V gene encodes CDR1 SNHLY and CDR2 FYNNEI. The CDR3 is made up of 14 amino acids. Trimming removed 10 bases from V and 0 bases from J, with 13 bases in between. The CDR3 protein is CATSTAISGNTIYF. DNA of the CDR3: TGTGCCACCTCAACAGCCATCTCTGGAAACACCATATATTTT. Complete variable domain (other parts from reference TRBV2 and TRBJ1-3): EPEVTQTPSHQVTQMGQEVILRCVPISNHLYFYWYRQILGQKVEFLVSFYNNEISEKSEIFDDQFSVERPDGSNFTLKIRSTKLEDSAMYFCATSTAISGNTIYFGEGSWLTVV.

The V and J genes are TRBV10-3 and TRBJ2-7; D remains ambiguous. V lost 2 bases, J lost 2 bases, and 13 bases lay in between. Germline V gene sequence: CDR1 ENHRY, CDR2 SYGVKD. The length of the CDR3 is 15 residues. The CDR3 spells CAISEQAALPYEQYF. The CDR3 DNA reads TGTGCCATCAGTGAGCAGGCAGCCCTTCCCTACGAGCAGTACTTC.

The chain uses TRBV19 and TRBJ1-5; TRBD1 aligns across 10 bases. The length of the CDR3 is 13 residues. J lost 4 bases, V lost 9 bases, and 3 bases had no gene match. Germline CDR1 and CDR2: LNHDA and SQIVND (reference sequence). The CDR3 DNA sequence: TGTGCCAGCCGGGACAGGGGAAATCAGCCCCAGCATTTT. It is translated as CASRDRGNQPQHF.

The J gene is TRBJ1-4, the V gene TRBV5-1; TRBD1 matches 9 bases. Germline CDR1 reads SGHRS; CDR2 reads YFSETQ. The CDR3 has 13 amino acids. The V segment lost 10 bases and the J segment 4 bases; nucleotides outside the gene matches: 5. In DNA, the CDR3 is TGCGCCGTAGACAGGGGGGGTAATGAAAAACTGTTTTTT. As protein: CAVDRGGNEKLFF.

The chain links TRBV6-5 to TRBJ1-1; 8 bases are a match to TRBD1. V shed 2 bases, J shed 4 bases, and the junction held 3 bases outside the gene matches. Germline loops: CDR1 MNHEY, CDR2 SVGAGI. The CDR3 has 14 residues. This CDR3 reads CASSYTTGGTEAFF. The CDR3 DNA is TGTGCCAGCAGTTACACCACAGGGGGCACTGAAGCTTTCTTT.

The chain employs TRBV27 and TRBJ1-5; 10 bases map to TRBD1. The CDR3 runs 16 residues. V shed 4 bases, J shed 5 bases, and the junction held 8 bases outside the gene matches. Germline CDR1 MNHEY, CDR2 SMNVEV (reference sequence). Here the CDR3 reads CASSSQGQGPDQPQHF. CDR3 nucleotides: TGTGCCAGCAGTTCCCAGGGACAGGGGCCCGATCAGCCCCAGCATTTT.

The CDR3: CASSFGGALIGELFF. The CDR3 region has the DNA TGTGCCAGCAGTTTCGGGGGGGCATTAATCGGGGAGCTGTTTTTT. V is TRBV27 and J is TRBJ2-2, with 8 bases identical to TRBD2. The CDR3 runs to 15 residues. V shed 3 bases and J 7 bases; nucleotides not matched to a gene: 7. Germline assignment: CDR1 MNHEY and CDR2 SMNVEV (reference sequence).

In this sample, this clone turned up a few times. The genes are TRBV13 and TRBJ1-1; tentative D call: TRBD1 (6 bases). The V gene's germline CDR1 is PRHDT and CDR2 FYEKMQ (reference sequence). The germline V and J ends were trimmed by 5 bases and 0 bases, with 16 bases remaining between them. This CDR3 comprises 16 residues. As DNA, the CDR3 is TGTGCCAGCAGCCCAACAGGGTCCGTCATGAACACTGAAGCTTTCTTT. It encodes CASSPTGSVMNTEAFF. The full variable domain, rest sourced from reference TRBV13 and TRBJ1-1, is AAGVIQSPRHLIKEKRETATLKCYPIPRHDTVYWYQQGPGQDPQFLISFYEKMQSDKGSIPDRFSAQQFSDYHSELNMSSLELGDSALYFCASSPTGSVMNTEAFFGQGTRLTVV.